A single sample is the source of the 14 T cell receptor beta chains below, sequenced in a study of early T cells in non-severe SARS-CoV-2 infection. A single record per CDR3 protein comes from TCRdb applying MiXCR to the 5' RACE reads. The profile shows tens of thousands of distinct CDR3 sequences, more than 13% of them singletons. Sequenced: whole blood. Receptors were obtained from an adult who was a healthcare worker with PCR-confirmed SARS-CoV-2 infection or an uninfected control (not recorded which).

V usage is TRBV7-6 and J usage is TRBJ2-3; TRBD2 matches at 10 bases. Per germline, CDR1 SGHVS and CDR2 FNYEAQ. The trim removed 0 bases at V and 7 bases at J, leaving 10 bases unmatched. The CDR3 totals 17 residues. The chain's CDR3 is CASSLAISSGGPHTQYF. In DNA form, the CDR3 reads TGTGCCAGCAGCTTAGCTATCTCTAGCGGGGGACCGCATACGCAGTATTTT.

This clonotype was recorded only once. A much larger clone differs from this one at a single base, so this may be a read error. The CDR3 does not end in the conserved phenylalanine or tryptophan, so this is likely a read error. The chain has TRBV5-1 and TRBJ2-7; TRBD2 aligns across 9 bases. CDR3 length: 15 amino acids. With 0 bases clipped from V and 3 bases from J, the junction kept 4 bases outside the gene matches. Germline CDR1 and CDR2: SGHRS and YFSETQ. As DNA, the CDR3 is TGCGCCAGCAGCTTGGCACCTAGCGGGGACTACGAGCAGTACTGC. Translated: CASSLAPSGDYEQYC.

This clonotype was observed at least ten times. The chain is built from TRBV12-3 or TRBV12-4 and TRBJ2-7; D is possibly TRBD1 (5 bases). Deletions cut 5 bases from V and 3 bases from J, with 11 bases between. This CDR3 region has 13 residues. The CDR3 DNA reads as TGTGCCAGCAGTCCCCTTCAGGGCTACGAGCAGTACTTC. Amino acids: CASSPLQGYEQYF.

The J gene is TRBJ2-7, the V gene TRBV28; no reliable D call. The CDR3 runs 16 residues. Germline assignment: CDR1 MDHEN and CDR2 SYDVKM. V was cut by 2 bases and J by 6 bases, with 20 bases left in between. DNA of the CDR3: TGTGCCAGCAGTTTAGCCTCTGATGGGATTAATTTCGAGCAGTACTTC. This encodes CASSLASDGINFEQYF. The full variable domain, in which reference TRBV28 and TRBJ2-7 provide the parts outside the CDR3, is DVKVTQSSRYLVKRTGEKVFLECVQDMDHENMFWYRQDPGLGLRLIYFSYDVKMKEKGDIPEGYSVSREKKERFSLILESASTNQTSMYLCASSLASDGINFEQYFGPGTRLTVT.

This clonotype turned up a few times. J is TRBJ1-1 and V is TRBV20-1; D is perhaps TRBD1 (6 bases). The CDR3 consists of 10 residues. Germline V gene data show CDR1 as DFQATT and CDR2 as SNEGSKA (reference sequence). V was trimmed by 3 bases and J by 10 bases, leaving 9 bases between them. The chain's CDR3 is CSASPRGAFF. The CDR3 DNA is TGCAGTGCTAGCCCCAGGGGAGCTTTCTTT.

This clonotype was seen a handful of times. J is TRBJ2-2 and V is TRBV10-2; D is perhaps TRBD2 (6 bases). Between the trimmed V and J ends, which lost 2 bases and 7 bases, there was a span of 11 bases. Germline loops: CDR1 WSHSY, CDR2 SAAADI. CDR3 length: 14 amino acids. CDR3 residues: CASSETAGSGELFF. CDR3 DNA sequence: TGCGCCAGCAGTGAGACCGCCGGGAGCGGGGAGCTGTTTTTT.

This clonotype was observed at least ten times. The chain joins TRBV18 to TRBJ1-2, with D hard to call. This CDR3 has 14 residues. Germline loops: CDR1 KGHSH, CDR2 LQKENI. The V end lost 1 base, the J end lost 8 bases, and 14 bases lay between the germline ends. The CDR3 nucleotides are TGTGCCAGCTCACCACAACCCCAGATACAGGGCTACACCTTC. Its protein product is CASSPQPQIQGYTF.

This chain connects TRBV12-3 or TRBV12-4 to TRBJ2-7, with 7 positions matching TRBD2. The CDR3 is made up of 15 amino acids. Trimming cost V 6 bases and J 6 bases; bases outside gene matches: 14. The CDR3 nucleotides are TGTGCCAGCAGCCCCGGGGAGGGGTTAAGCGGCGAGCAGTACTTC. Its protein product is CASSPGEGLSGEQYF.

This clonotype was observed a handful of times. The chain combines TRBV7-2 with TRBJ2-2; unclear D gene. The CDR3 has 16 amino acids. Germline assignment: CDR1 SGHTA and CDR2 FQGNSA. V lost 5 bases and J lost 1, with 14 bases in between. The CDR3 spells CASSAPDILNTGELFF. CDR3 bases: TGTGCCAGCAGCGCCCCCGATATCTTGAACACCGGGGAGCTGTTTTTT.

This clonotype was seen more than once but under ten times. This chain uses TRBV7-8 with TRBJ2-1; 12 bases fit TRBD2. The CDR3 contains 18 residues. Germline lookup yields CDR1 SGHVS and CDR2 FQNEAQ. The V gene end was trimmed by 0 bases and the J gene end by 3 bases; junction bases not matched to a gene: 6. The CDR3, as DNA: TGTGCCAGCAGCTTAGCTTGGCCGGGACTAGCGGGCTACAATGAGCAGTTCTTC. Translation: CASSLAWPGLAGYNEQFF.

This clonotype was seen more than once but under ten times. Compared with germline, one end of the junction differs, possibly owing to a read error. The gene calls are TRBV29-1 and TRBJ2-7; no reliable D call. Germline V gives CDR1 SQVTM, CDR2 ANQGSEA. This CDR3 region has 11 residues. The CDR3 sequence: CSVEDGQSLNF. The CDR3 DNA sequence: TGCAGCGTTGAAGATGGGCAGAGTCTTAACTTC.

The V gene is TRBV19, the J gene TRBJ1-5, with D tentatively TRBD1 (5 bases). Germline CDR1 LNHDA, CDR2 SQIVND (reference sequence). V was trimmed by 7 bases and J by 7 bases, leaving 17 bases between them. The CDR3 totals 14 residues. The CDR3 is CASKPSGGLQPQHF. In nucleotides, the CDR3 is TGTGCCAGTAAACCCTCCGGGGGTTTGCAGCCCCAGCATTTT.

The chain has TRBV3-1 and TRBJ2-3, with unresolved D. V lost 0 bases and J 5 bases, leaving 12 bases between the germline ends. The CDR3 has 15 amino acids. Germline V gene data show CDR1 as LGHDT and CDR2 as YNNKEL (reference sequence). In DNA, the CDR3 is TGTGCCAGCAGCCAAGATGGTATCGGAATAGATACGCAGTATTTT. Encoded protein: CASSQDGIGIDTQYF.

This CDR3 reads CASSPRQGNSPLHF. The CDR3 bases are TGTGCCAGCAGCCCAAGACAGGGTAATTCACCCCTCCACTTT. The rearrangement links TRBV7-2 to TRBJ1-6, with TRBD1 identical over 7 bases. The CDR3 length is 14 residues. Germline CDR1 and CDR2: SGHTA and FQGNSA. Trimming took 5 bases from V and 6 from J; bases not matched to a gene: 4.